The TCR beta chain described here comes from a study of shared clonotypes between healthy human individuals. Regarding the study as a whole: A handful of donors had 4% to 6.5% of their naive CD4 clonotypes in common.

The input for sorted-subset replicate PCRs was around 0.2 ug DNA, tens of thousands of T cell genomes. Measured with immunoSEQ multiplex PCR; TCRdb has only the in-frame clones, and not every one. This repertoire shows 2 million to 2.5 million clones, 80% to 95% found once; its top ten account for approximately 0.36%. This clone was picked up a small number of times. The antigen is not known. This TCR came from a young man in good health. Some clones in this sample may be carry-over from other donors' samples. Sequencing was done on a sample of naive CD4+ T cells from PBMCs. The subset is: CD45RA+ positively selected.

The CDR3 loop is CASSGSGNTIYF. The DNA of the CDR3 is TGTGCCAGCAGCGGATCTGGAAACACCATATATTTT. The rearrangement links TRBV7-9 to TRBJ1-3; D is unclear. Germline values: CDR1 SEHNR, CDR2 FQNEAQ (reference sequence). The CDR3 has 12 amino acids. V shed 5 bases and J shed 1 base, with 3 bases lying between them.